The 24 T cell receptor beta chains below come from one sample, sequenced in a study of cytomegalovirus exposure and HLA in healthy donors. The table came from immunoSEQ multiplex PCR; TCRdb's copy has only in-frame clones and leaves some out. The table has fewer than 150,000 clones, around 88% seen once. Material: PBMCs. These TCRs come from a woman aged 18-29 years in good health and CMV-seropositive.

The V call is TRBV7-2, the J call TRBJ2-3, with TRBD2 identical over 8 bases. Germline CDR1 SGHTA, CDR2 FQGNSA. V shed 5 bases, J shed 4 bases, and the junction held 8 bases outside the gene matches. This CDR3 has 15 residues. The CDR3 is CASSPSGSASDTQYF. CDR3 bases: TGTGCCAGCAGCCCGAGCGGGAGCGCGTCAGATACGCAGTATTTT.

The rearrangement uses TRBV5-1 and TRBJ2-6; TRBD1 matches 9 bases. CDR3 size: 20 residues. Germline V gene data show CDR1 as SGHRS and CDR2 as YFSETQ. With V trimmed by 5 bases and J by 0 bases, 15 bases remained unmatched. Here the CDR3 reads CASRHRDRESYFSGANVLTF. DNA for the CDR3: TGCGCCAGCAGGCACCGGGACAGGGAATCGTATTTCTCTGGGGCCAACGTCCTGACTTTC.

The chain recombines TRBV10-3 with TRBJ2-2; D may be TRBD1 (7 bases). The CDR3 has 12 residues. Germline values: CDR1 ENHRY, CDR2 SYGVKD. V dropped 11 bases and J dropped 7 bases, with 14 bases sitting between them. The CDR3 here is CAVRQGGGELFF. The CDR3 region has the DNA TGTGCCGTAAGACAGGGAGGCGGGGAGCTGTTTTTT.

V gene TRBV19 combines with J gene TRBJ1-6; D is ambiguous. Germline-derived CDR1 and CDR2 are LNHDA and SQIVND (reference sequence). The V end was cut by 4 bases, the J end by 8 bases, with 12 bases between. CDR3 length: 14 amino acids. This chain's CDR3 is CASSTRRTDSPLHF. The DNA of the CDR3 is TGTGCCAGTAGTACCCGAAGGACTGATTCACCCCTCCACTTT.

This clone showed up just once. J is TRBJ1-1 and V is TRBV19; 11 bases align to TRBD1. The CDR3 is 15 residues long. Germline lookup yields CDR1 LNHDA and CDR2 SQIVND (reference sequence). J lost 11 bases, V lost 3 bases, and 11 bases had no gene match. CDR3 in amino acids: CASSIHLGTGGKAFF. The CDR3 bases are TGTGCCAGTAGTATTCACCTCGGGACAGGGGGTAAGGCTTTCTTT.

The chain uses TRBV5-1 and TRBJ1-1; no firm D call. This CDR3 comprises 14 residues. V was cut by 2 bases and J by 4 bases, with 12 bases left in between. Germline loops: CDR1 SGHRS, CDR2 YFSETQ. The CDR3 nucleotides read TGCGCCAGCAGCTTTTTTGCGGGAGGCACTGAAGCTTTCTTT. It encodes CASSFFAGGTEAFF.

The V call is TRBV5-4, the J call TRBJ1-1; the match to TRBD1 covers 7 bases. The CDR3 extends over 16 amino acids. Germline lookup yields CDR1 SGHNT and CDR2 YYREEE (reference sequence). With V trimmed by 1 base and J by 7 bases, 13 bases remained unmatched. Here the CDR3 DNA reads TGTGCCAGCAGCTTGAAACGGGACAGTTATCCGGATGAAGCTTTCTTT. The encoded protein is CASSLKRDSYPDEAFF.

V gene TRBV15 combines with J gene TRBJ2-5; maybe TRBD1 (6 bases). The V end was cut by 0 bases, the J end by 0 bases, with 14 bases between. This CDR3 spans 17 amino acids. In germline, CDR1 is LNHNV, CDR2 YYDKDF (reference sequence). CDR3 residues: CATSRDIPGQYQETQYF. Written as DNA, the CDR3 is TGTGCCACCAGCAGAGATATCCCTGGACAGTACCAAGAGACCCAGTACTTC.

The genes are TRBV28 and TRBJ1-6; a possible D gene is TRBD1 (6 bases). Trimming removed 1 base from V and 14 bases from J, with 18 bases in between. CDR1 MDHEN and CDR2 SYDVKM come from the germline V gene. The CDR3 extends over 15 amino acids. The CDR3 DNA sequence: TGTGCCAGCAGTTTATTGGAGTCAGGGGTCGGGACCCTCCACTTT. Translated: CASSLLESGVGTLHF.

The CDR3 region has the DNA TGTGCCAGCAGTTACTCGGTCGGTAACAATGAGCAGTTCTTC. This gives the protein CASSYSVGNNEQFF. This chain joins TRBV6-5 and TRBJ2-1; D call uncertain. The CDR3 loop spans 14 amino acids. Between the trimmed V and J ends, which lost 0 bases and 5 bases, there was a span of 8 bases. Germline V gene lookup returns CDR1 MNHEY and CDR2 SVGAGI.

The chain uses TRBV7-3 and TRBJ2-1; tentatively, D is TRBD1 (5 bases). The V and J ends lost 6 bases and 0 bases respectively, with 12 bases between them. The CDR3 contains 15 residues. Germline CDR1 is SGHTA and CDR2 is FQGTGA. The CDR3 DNA follows: TGTGCCAGCAGTCCCCTAGGGGTCTCCTACAATGAGCAGTTCTTC. This gives the protein CASSPLGVSYNEQFF.

The rearrangement joins TRBV2 to TRBJ1-2, with 8 bases that match TRBD1. CDR1 and CDR2 from the germline V gene are SNHLY and FYNNEI. The CDR3 is 14 amino acids. With 6 bases clipped from V and 5 bases from J, the junction kept 8 bases outside the gene matches. The CDR3 coding sequence is TGTGCCAGCAGGGAAACAGGGGGTCGGTATGGCTACACCTTC. It yields the protein CASRETGGRYGYTF.

The rearrangement uses TRBV27 and TRBJ2-1; D is ambiguous. The length of the CDR3 is 13 residues. Trimming pared 3 bases from V and 8 bases from J, leaving 11 bases between. The germline V gene has CDR1 MNHEY and CDR2 SMNVEV (reference sequence). As DNA, the CDR3 is TGTGCCAGCAGTTTGGCGGCTAAATATGAGCAGTTCTTC. It translates to CASSLAAKYEQFF.

CDR3 in DNA: TGTGCCAGCACCCCGGGGGGGACAGGGCGAAACACTGAAGCTTTCTTT. Residues: CASTPGGTGRNTEAFF. The V gene is TRBV6-6, the J gene TRBJ1-1; 9 bases fit TRBD1. The CDR3 extends over 16 amino acids. Germline lookup yields CDR1 MNHNY and CDR2 SVGAGI (reference sequence). After removal of 7 bases from V and 2 bases from J, the junction contained 11 bases not matched to a gene.

The chain joins TRBV2 to TRBJ2-5, with D unresolved. V lost 3 bases and J lost 0, with 8 bases in between. CDR3 length equals 14 residues. Germline V CDR1 and CDR2: SNHLY, FYNNEI. The CDR3 DNA sequence: TGTGCCAGCAGTGACGCGAAAGACCAAGAGACCCAGTACTTC. Amino acid sequence: CASSDAKDQETQYF.

The V gene is TRBV5-1, the J gene TRBJ2-7; 15 nucleotides line up with TRBD2. CDR1 SGHRS and CDR2 YFSETQ come from the germline V gene. This CDR3 has 15 residues. V shed 4 bases and J 7 bases; nucleotides not matched to a gene: 6. CDR3 residues: CASSPGTSGGWEQYF. CDR3 sequence (DNA): TGCGCCAGCAGCCCAGGGACTAGCGGGGGGTGGGAGCAGTACTTC.

This clone appeared a few times. The chain recombines TRBV27 with TRBJ1-5; maybe TRBD1 (6 bases). The germline gives CDR1 MNHEY, CDR2 SMNVEV (reference sequence). Trimming removed 5 bases from V and 6 bases from J, with 11 bases in between. CDR3 length equals 13 residues. This chain's CDR3 is CASSPQGGQPQHF. In DNA form, the CDR3 reads TGTGCCAGCAGTCCCCAAGGGGGTCAGCCCCAGCATTTT.

The chain uses TRBV6-4 and TRBJ2-3, with 8 bases aligning to TRBD2. Per the germline V gene, CDR1 is MRHNA and CDR2 is SNTAGT. Germline trimming cut 3 bases from V and 1 base from J; bases unmatched to any gene: 0. The length of the CDR3 is 14 residues. The CDR3: CASSERGGTDTQYF. The CDR3 bases are TGTGCCAGCAGTGAGCGGGGGGGCACAGATACGCAGTATTTT.

This chain connects TRBV5-8 to TRBJ1-2, with TRBD1 matching 7 bases. J lost 2 bases, V lost 5 bases, and 9 bases had no gene match. CDR1 and CDR2 (germline): SGHTS, YDEGEE. This CDR3 region has 15 residues. CDR3 residues: CASRFDRVSNYGYTF. The CDR3 region has the DNA TGTGCCAGCAGGTTTGACAGGGTATCAAACTATGGCTACACCTTC.

This sequence joins TRBV6-1 and TRBJ1-1; TRBD1 is a possible D gene (5 bases). Germline CDR1 reads MNHNS; CDR2 reads SASEGT. V lost 5 bases, J lost 7 bases, and 17 bases lay in between. The CDR3 runs to 14 residues. The CDR3 coding sequence is TGTGCCAGCAGTCCCCGGGGGGAGAGCCTTGAAGCTTTCTTT. Translation gives CASSPRGESLEAFF.

The chain employs TRBV5-1 and TRBJ1-6, with TRBD1 matching 10 bases. Per germline, CDR1 SGHRS and CDR2 YFSETQ. V shed 0 bases and J 7 bases; nucleotides not matched to a gene: 1. CDR3 length equals 15 residues. The CDR3 loop reads CASSLETGGNSPLHF. The CDR3 DNA reads as TGCGCCAGCAGCTTGGAGACAGGGGGCAATTCACCCCTCCACTTT.

V gene TRBV27 combines with J gene TRBJ2-7; 10 bases line up with TRBD2. Germline V gene sequence: CDR1 MNHEY, CDR2 SMNVEV (reference sequence). Trimming cost V 5 bases and J 0 bases; bases outside gene matches: 10. The CDR3 runs 17 residues. The CDR3 nucleotides read TGTGCCAGCAGTCCCTTCTTGACTAGCGGGCTCTCCTACGAGCAGTACTTC. It codes for CASSPFLTSGLSYEQYF.

The chain recombines TRBV28 with TRBJ1-2; tentative D call: TRBD1 (5 bases). Looked up from germline, CDR1 is MDHEN and CDR2 is SYDVKM. With 5 bases removed from V and 4 bases from J, the gap between germline ends came to 8 bases. This CDR3 region has 12 residues. CDR3 sequence reads: CASSPGSYGYTF. CDR3 in DNA: TGTGCCAGCAGTCCAGGGTCCTATGGCTACACCTTC.

The chain uses TRBV27 and TRBJ2-7; 8 positions agree with TRBD1. This CDR3 contains 15 residues. The V gene end was trimmed by 3 bases and the J gene end by 3 bases; junction bases not matched to a gene: 7. The germline CDR1 and CDR2 sequences are MNHEY and SMNVEV (reference sequence). CDR3 nucleotide sequence: TGTGCCAGCAGTTTGAAAGGGACAGGATACTACGAGCAGTACTTC. This codes for CASSLKGTGYYEQYF.